The 24 T cell receptor beta chains below were found in one sample sequenced in a study of neurological immune-mediated disorders. A single record per CDR3 protein comes from TCRdb applying MiXCR to the 5' RACE reads. The sample has 55,000 or so distinct CDR3 sequences, over 3.5% seen once. What was sequenced was CD4+ T cells from blood. These receptors were collected from a woman aged 40 to 50 with multiple sclerosis.

This chain joins TRBV20-1 and TRBJ1-1; no reliable D call. Per the germline V gene, CDR1 is DFQATT and CDR2 is SNEGSKA (reference sequence). V dropped 5 bases and J dropped 1 base, with 11 bases sitting between them. The CDR3 consists of 13 residues. CDR3: CSAPLERNTEAFF. The CDR3 DNA follows: TGCAGTGCTCCCTTGGAGAGGAACACTGAAGCTTTCTTT.

This clonotype was counted many times. V usage is TRBV6-6 and J usage is TRBJ1-6, with D perhaps matching TRBD1 (5 bases). Germline V gene lookup returns CDR1 MNHNY and CDR2 SVGAGI (reference sequence). Trimming cost V 7 bases and J 7 bases, with 17 bases left between them. This CDR3 has 15 residues. The CDR3 bases are TGTGCCAGCAAGTACCCGGGGACTGTGAATTCACCCCTCCACTTT. Translating gives CASKYPGTVNSPLHF.

This clonotype was counted at least ten times. The V and J genes are TRBV20-1 and TRBJ1-5; D unresolved. Germline CDR1 DFQATT, CDR2 SNEGSKA (reference sequence). The V gene lost 1 base and the J gene lost 5 bases, with 12 bases spanning the gap. This CDR3 comprises 14 residues. The DNA for the CDR3 is TGCAGTGCTAGAGGTCAGCGTTGGGATCAGCCCCAGCATTTT. Amino acids: CSARGQRWDQPQHF.

There are many counts of this clonotype. The chain employs TRBV5-1 and TRBJ1-6; 7 bases fit TRBD1. The germline gives CDR1 SGHRS, CDR2 YFSETQ. This CDR3 spans 15 amino acids. V trimming: 4 bases; J trimming: 11 bases; junction bases outside the gene matches: 12. CDR3 bases: TGCGCCAGCAGCCTGGGACAGACCCCTGAGACACCCCTCCACTTT. Protein product: CASSLGQTPETPLHF. Full variable domain (missing parts from reference TRBV5-1 and TRBJ1-6): KAGVTQTPRYLIKTRGQQVTLSCSPISGHRSVSWYQQTPGQGLQFLFEYFSETQRNKGNFPGRFSGRQFSNSRSEMNVSTLELGDSALYLCASSLGQTPETPLHFGNGTRLTVT.

This clonotype was recorded many times. This CDR3 is CASRPDRNTEAFF. The CDR3 coding sequence is TGTGCCAGCAGACCAGACAGGAACACTGAAGCTTTCTTT. This chain links TRBV25-1 with TRBJ1-1, with D tentatively TRBD1 (5 bases). V was shortened by 6 bases and J by 1 base, with 9 bases between the two germline ends. The CDR3 is 13 amino acids. Germline values: CDR1 MGHDK, CDR2 SYGVNS.

At least ten counts were recorded for this clonotype. The CDR3 sequence is CAIRGEGHTISTDTQYF. The CDR3 DNA reads TGTGCCATAAGAGGGGAGGGCCATACCATTAGCACAGATACGCAGTATTTT. The genes are TRBV10-3 and TRBJ2-3, with 7 bases aligning to TRBD2. The CDR3 consists of 17 residues. In germline, CDR1 is ENHRY, CDR2 SYGVKD. Losses at the gene ends were 9 bases for V and 0 bases for J; bases not matched to a gene: 15.

The table lists this clonotype with many counts. The chain recombines TRBV7-2 with TRBJ1-1; TRBD1 is a possible D gene (5 bases). This CDR3 comprises 15 residues. CDR1 SGHTA and CDR2 FQGNSA come from the germline V gene. The germline V and J ends were trimmed by 2 bases and 6 bases, with 16 bases remaining between them. CDR3 bases: TGTGCCAGCAGCTTATTAGCCAGGGAGGTACCTGAAGCTTTCTTT. It codes for CASSLLAREVPEAFF. Full variable domain (remainder filled in from reference TRBV7-2 and TRBJ1-1): GAGVSQSPSNKVTEKGKDVELRCDPISGHTALYWYRQSLGQGLEFLIYFQGNSAPDKSGLPSDRFSAERTGGSVSTLTIQRTQQEDSAVYLCASSLLAREVPEAFFGQGTRLTVV.

This clonotype was counted many times. The genes are TRBV7-2 and TRBJ1-2; D remains ambiguous. Trimming pared 6 bases from V and 4 bases from J, leaving 15 bases between. This CDR3 comprises 14 residues. The germline CDR1 and CDR2 sequences are SGHTA and FQGNSA. CDR3 residues: CASSRLGISYGYTF. The CDR3 nucleotides are TGTGCCAGCAGTCGACTCGGGATAAGCTATGGCTACACCTTC.

This clonotype was observed many times. This chain uses TRBV20-1 with TRBJ2-2, with D uncertain. The CDR3 contains 15 residues. Trimming took off 0 bases at V and 0 bases at J, with 8 bases between the two ends. Germline V gene sequence: CDR1 DFQATT, CDR2 SNEGSKA (reference sequence). The CDR3 region has the DNA TGCAGTGCTAGAGATCCACTAACGAACACCGGGGAGCTGTTTTTT. This encodes CSARDPLTNTGELFF.

There are many counts of this clonotype. The genes are TRBV15 and TRBJ2-1; the match to TRBD2 covers 9 bases. CDR3 length equals 16 residues. Germline assignment: CDR1 LNHNV and CDR2 YYDKDF (reference sequence). The J segment lost 2 bases and the V segment lost 2 bases, leaving 4 bases of the junction unmatched. DNA for the CDR3: TGTGCCACCAGCAGAACGACTAGCGGAACCTACAATGAGCAGTTCTTC. It codes for CATSRTTSGTYNEQFF.

This clonotype was seen repeatedly, ten times or more. The J gene is TRBJ2-6, the V gene TRBV5-1; D is unresolved. The V and J ends lost 0 bases and 0 bases respectively, with 10 bases between them. The CDR3 covers 17 residues. CDR1 is SGHRS and CDR2 is YFSETQ in the germline V gene. In DNA, the CDR3 is TGCGCCAGCAGCTTGGCCCCCGTCGGCTCTGGGGCCAACGTCCTGACTTTC. Residues: CASSLAPVGSGANVLTF.

This clonotype occurred many times. The rearrangement links TRBV10-3 to TRBJ1-2; D is perhaps TRBD1 (5 bases). The CDR3 runs 16 residues. Germline-derived CDR1 and CDR2 are ENHRY and SYGVKD. The V gene lost 0 bases and the J gene lost 4 bases, with 15 bases spanning the gap. CDR3 coding DNA: TGTGCCATCAGTGAGTCGAATTACGGGGGAAGCTATGGCTACACCTTC. Translating it yields CAISESNYGGSYGYTF.

In its sample, this clonotype was seen many times. The chain employs TRBV5-1 and TRBJ2-4; TRBD2 aligns across 8 bases. The CDR3 length is 16 residues. Per germline, CDR1 SGHRS and CDR2 YFSETQ. V trimming: 4 bases; J trimming: 8 bases; junction bases outside the gene matches: 14. CDR3 DNA sequence: TGCGCCAGCAGCCGGGGGGGACGCAACGTAATGGACATTCAGTACTTC. It specifies CASSRGGRNVMDIQYF.

This clonotype was seen ten or more times. The chain employs TRBV6-4 and TRBJ1-5; no firm D call. This CDR3 spans 15 amino acids. V shed 6 bases and J shed 6 bases, with 18 bases lying between them. The germline gives CDR1 MRHNA, CDR2 SNTAGT. The CDR3 nucleotides read TGTGCCAGCAGCCCGTTGGGGTTTGTAATTCAGCCCCAGCATTTT. Protein: CASSPLGFVIQPQHF.

This clonotype was counted ten times or more. The rearrangement joins TRBV5-1 to TRBJ2-5, with 7 bases matching TRBD2. This CDR3 comprises 13 residues. Germline CDR1 and CDR2: SGHRS and YFSETQ. With 3 bases clipped from V and 4 bases from J, the junction kept 3 bases outside the gene matches. CDR3: CASSSTSRETQYF. The CDR3 DNA sequence: TGCGCCAGCAGCTCGACTAGCCGAGAGACCCAGTACTTC.

This clonotype was observed many times. V gene TRBV9 combines with J gene TRBJ1-5, with 8 bases that match TRBD1. J lost 0 bases, V lost 2 bases, and 10 bases had no gene match. The CDR3 spans 18 residues. Per the germline V gene, CDR1 is SGDLS and CDR2 is YYNGEE. CDR3 in DNA: TGTGCCAGCAGCGTCCGGACAGGGCGGGGATATAGCAATCAGCCCCAGCATTTT. It translates to CASSVRTGRGYSNQPQHF.

At least ten counts were recorded for this clonotype. The rearrangement joins TRBV7-6 to TRBJ2-6; D uncertain. This CDR3 region has 15 residues. CDR1 is SGHVS, CDR2 FNYEAQ, per germline. Trimming stripped 5 bases from V and 4 bases from J, with 12 bases between. This CDR3 reads CASSKLVTGANVLTF. CDR3 coding DNA: TGTGCCAGCAGCAAATTAGTGACCGGGGCCAACGTCCTGACTTTC.

This clonotype was seen ten or more times. The gene calls are TRBV28 and TRBJ1-5; TRBD1 aligns across 7 bases. CDR3 length: 14 residues. The junction had 11 bases not matched to a gene; V was cut back by 6 bases and J by 9 bases. Germline CDR1 and CDR2: MDHEN and SYDVKM. DNA for the CDR3: TGTGCCAGCAGGGCCAGGGGGAGCTCTGGGCCCCAGCATTTT. It codes for CASRARGSSGPQHF.

This clonotype has a count of ten or more. A much larger clone sits a single nucleotide away, making a read error possible. The chain carries TRBV12-3 or TRBV12-4 and TRBJ1-1, with D unresolved. The CDR3 is 12 amino acids. V was clipped by 5 bases and J by 1 base, with 5 bases between them. CDR3 sequence (DNA): TGTGCCAGCAGTCTCGAGAACACTGAAGCTTTCTTT. Protein: CASSLENTEAFF.

This clonotype came up many times. The chain couples TRBV12-3 or TRBV12-4 to TRBJ1-2, with TRBD1 matching 7 bases. This CDR3 has 13 amino acids. Unmatched junction bases numbered 8, after V lost 10 bases and J lost 3 bases. The CDR3: CATKVTGDYGYTF. CDR3 coding DNA: TGTGCCACGAAAGTTACAGGGGACTATGGCTACACCTTC.

This clonotype occurred many times. This chain links TRBV6-1 with TRBJ1-1, with TRBD1 as a possible D gene (6 bases). V lost 0 bases to trimming and J lost 4 bases, with 12 bases between them. This CDR3 has 15 residues. Germline V gene lookup returns CDR1 MNHNS and CDR2 SASEGT. The CDR3 DNA reads as TGTGCCAGCAGTGAAGCGCAGGGGTGGAGCACTGAAGCTTTCTTT. It translates to CASSEAQGWSTEAFF.

This clonotype was seen at least ten times. The genes are TRBV29-1 and TRBJ2-1; 10 positions match TRBD2. CDR1 is SQVTM, CDR2 ANQGSEA, per germline. CDR3 length: 12 residues. V lost 6 bases to trimming and J lost 7 bases; unmatched junction nucleotides: 3. The CDR3 loop is CSVSGGANEQFF. The CDR3 nucleotides read TGCAGCGTAAGCGGGGGGGCTAATGAGCAGTTCTTC.

This clonotype has ten or more counts. The J gene is TRBJ2-3, the V gene TRBV4-2, with 9 bases matching TRBD2. CDR1 and CDR2 (germline): LGHNA, YNFKEQ. J lost 3 bases, V lost 4 bases, and 8 bases had no gene match. CDR3 length: 16 amino acids. CDR3 sequence: CASSRDSGGGTDTQYF. The CDR3 bases are TGTGCCAGCAGCCGAGATAGCGGGGGAGGGACAGATACGCAGTATTTT.

This clonotype was detected many times. This chain connects TRBV5-5 to TRBJ1-2; D not certain. Germline V gene data show CDR1 as SGHKS and CDR2 as YYEKEE (reference sequence). Between the trimmed V and J ends, which lost 0 bases and 4 bases, there was a span of 13 bases. The CDR3 is 15 residues long. CDR3: CASSLASTALYGYTF. CDR3 sequence (DNA): TGTGCCAGCAGCTTGGCCAGCACAGCTCTCTATGGCTACACCTTC.